Listed here are 11 T cell receptor beta chains from one sample, sequenced in a study of tumor-infiltrating lymphocytes in primary liver carcinoma. Unsorted whole blood supplied the blood RNA, and germline DNA was isolated too. A primer in the constant region served to generate TCR beta cDNA from 500 ng of total RNA. Amplification in three nested multiplex PCR rounds with slightly modified ARM-PCR gave rise to TCR beta libraries. A C-beta reverse primer and TRBV1-TRBV30 forward primers served in each of the first two PCR rounds, at about 10 cycles apiece. TCRdb re-analysed the multiplex PCR reads in MiXCR, keeping a single row per CDR3 protein. Here the sample spans about 300,000 distinct CDR3 sequences, over 55% being singletons. Input material: peripheral blood. All receptors derive from a man aged 35 to 55 with primary liver carcinoma and hepatitis B virus infection.

On this clonotype: Germline is not matched at one junction end, which may reflect a read error. The gene calls are TRBV5-5 and TRBJ1-5; D is undetermined. The germline V gene has CDR1 SGHKS and CDR2 YYEKEE (reference sequence). This CDR3 is built from 14 residues. CDR3 coding DNA: TGTGTCAGCAGCTTGGTACAGTCGAATCAGCCCCAGCATTTT. Translating gives CVSSLVQSNQPQHF.

This clonotype occurred many times. The V gene is TRBV5-1, the J gene TRBJ2-1; 10 bases agree with TRBD2. The germline V gene encodes CDR1 SGHRS and CDR2 YFSETQ. The CDR3 is 15 amino acids. The V segment lost 1 base and the J segment 4 bases; nucleotides outside the gene matches: 2. The CDR3 reads CASSLTLAGYNEQFF. The CDR3 coding sequence is TGCGCCAGCAGCTTGACACTAGCGGGGTACAATGAGCAGTTCTTC.

In this sample, this clonotype turned up a few times. The genes are TRBV4-2 and TRBJ2-2, with TRBD1 matching 9 bases. This CDR3 spans 17 amino acids. After removal of 5 bases from V and 3 bases from J, the junction contained 10 bases not matched to a gene. CDR1 LGHNA and CDR2 YNFKEQ come from the germline V gene. The CDR3 protein is CASSFEGQGSDTGELFF. CDR3 sequence (DNA): TGTGCCAGCAGCTTTGAAGGACAGGGGTCGGACACCGGGGAGCTGTTTTTT.

This clonotype turned up a few times. V and J are TRBV6-5 and TRBJ1-1, with D possibly TRBD1 on 5 matching bases. The length of the CDR3 is 14 residues. The germline V gene encodes CDR1 MNHEY and CDR2 SVGAGI. V lost 7 bases and J 1 base, leaving 13 bases between the germline ends. CDR3 sequence (DNA): TGTGCCAGCATGAGGACGGGACGGAACACTGAAGCTTTCTTT. This codes for CASMRTGRNTEAFF.

Regarding this clonotype: A much larger clone lies one base from this, so it may be a read error. The CDR3 end shows no conserved phenylalanine or tryptophan, and so a read error is likely. The chain recombines TRBV6-1 with TRBJ1-5, with D hard to call. The CDR3 sequence is 12 residues long. The V gene lost 6 bases and the J gene lost 7 bases, with 10 bases spanning the gap. Germline lookup yields CDR1 MNHNS and CDR2 SASEGT. The CDR3 DNA follows: TGTGCCAGCAGGGTCCTCCGGCAGCCCCAGCATCTT. This gives the protein CASRVLRQPQHL.

Concerning this clonotype itself: One base away lies a much larger clone, so this may be a sequencing read error. The rearrangement joins TRBV10-2 to TRBJ2-7; D remains unclear. The CDR3 has 15 amino acids. CDR1 and CDR2 from the germline V gene are WSHSY and SAAADI. CDR3 sequence reads: CASSESQRASYQQYF. CDR3 DNA sequence: TGCGCCAGCAGTGAGTCGCAACGGGCCTCCTACCAGCAGTACTTC.

This clonotype showed up many times. This chain uses TRBV6-1 with TRBJ2-1; 8 positions agree with TRBD1. V was pared by 2 bases and J by 3 bases, with 3 bases of the junction left unmatched. The V gene's germline CDR1 is MNHNS and CDR2 SASEGT. The CDR3 is 15 amino acids. This CDR3 is CASSETTGGYNEQFF. Written as DNA, the CDR3 is TGTGCCAGCAGTGAAACTACAGGGGGCTACAATGAGCAGTTCTTC.

This clonotype came up once. A much larger clone differs from this one at a single base, so this may be a read error. The V and J genes are TRBV4-3 and TRBJ2-1; D uncertain. CDR1 is LGHNA and CDR2 is YSLEER in the germline V gene. The CDR3 length is 13 residues. Between the trimmed V and J ends, which lost 2 bases and 4 bases, there was a span of 6 bases. Written as DNA, the CDR3 is TGCGCCAGCAGCCAATACCATTACAATGAGCAGTTCTTC. Protein product: CASSQYHYNEQFF.

In regard to this clonotype: This may come from a read error, since a much larger clone is one base off. J is TRBJ2-1 and V is TRBV29-1; perhaps D is TRBD1 or TRBD2 (6 bases each). Germline-derived CDR1 and CDR2 are SQVTM and ANQGSEA. This CDR3 is 16 amino acids long. The CDR3 nucleotides are TGCAGCGTAAGGGGGTGGGGGGCGACCTCCTACATTGAGCAGTTCTTC. Amino acid sequence: CSVRGWGATSYIEQFF.

As to this clonotype: One base away lies a much larger clone, so this may be a sequencing read error. The chain has TRBV6-5 and TRBJ2-6; D is ambiguous. Germline-derived CDR1 and CDR2 are MNHEY and SVGAGI. This CDR3 region has 16 residues. V was cut by 4 bases and J by 2 bases, with 12 bases left in between. This CDR3 is CASSCSRFPGANVLTF. CDR3 DNA: TGTGCCAGCAGTTGCTCGAGGTTCCCTGGGGCCAACGTCCTGACTTTC.

About this clonotype itself: A much larger clonotype is one base distant, so this may be a read error. The chain recombines TRBV29-1 with TRBJ2-1, with 8 nucleotides matching TRBD1. Germline trimming cut 7 bases from V and 6 bases from J; bases unmatched to any gene: 2. CDR3 length: 11 amino acids. CDR1 is SQVTM and CDR2 is ANQGSEA in the germline V gene. Here the CDR3 DNA reads TGCAGCGAGGGGACAGGCAATGAGCAGTTCTTC. Translation gives CSEGTGNEQFF.